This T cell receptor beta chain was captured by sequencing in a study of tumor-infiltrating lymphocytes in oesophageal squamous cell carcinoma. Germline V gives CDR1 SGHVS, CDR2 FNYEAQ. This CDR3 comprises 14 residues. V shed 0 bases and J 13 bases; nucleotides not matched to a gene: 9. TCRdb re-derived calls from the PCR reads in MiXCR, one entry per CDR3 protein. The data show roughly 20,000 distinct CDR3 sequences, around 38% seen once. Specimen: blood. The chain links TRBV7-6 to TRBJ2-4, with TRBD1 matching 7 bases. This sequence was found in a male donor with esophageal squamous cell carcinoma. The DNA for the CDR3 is TGTGCCAGCAGCTTAGCGTCCCGGACAGGCCCCCAGTACTTC. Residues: CASSLASRTGPQYF.